This T cell receptor (beta chain) was recorded in a study of cytomegalovirus exposure and HLA in healthy donors. Germline CDR1 is ENHRY and CDR2 is SYGVKD. The germline V and J ends were trimmed by 6 bases and 1 base, with 12 bases remaining between them. The CDR3 is 14 amino acids. Primers for the PCR totalled 60 Vbeta and 13 Jbeta. Some clones are missing from TCRdb's copy, which holds only in-frame ones; the method was immunoSEQ multiplex PCR. The table includes over 150,000 clones, over 70% detected once. Sequencing was done on a sample of PBMCs. This chain connects TRBV10-3 to TRBJ1-1, with D perhaps TRBD1 (6 bases). The TCR comes from a woman aged 25 to 39 in good health and CMV-seropositive. The CDR3 loop is CAIRGPGANTEAFF. For the CDR3, the DNA is TGTGCCATCAGGGGACCAGGGGCGAACACTGAAGCTTTCTTT.